This TCR beta chain was documented in a study of CD8+ T cells in alopecia areata. Treatment: oral pan-JAK inhibitor, 5-10 mg twice daily. Germline trimming cut 3 bases from V and 6 bases from J; bases unmatched to any gene: 8. Germline CDR1 reads GTSNPN; CDR2 reads SVGIG (reference sequence). This CDR3 contains 15 residues. TCR sequencing used cDNA made by reverse transcription of extracted RNA. Repertoires were generated with immunoSEQ multiplex PCR, while TCRdb's copy carries only in-frame clones and drops some. The sample includes more than 150,000 clones, more than 55% of them seen just once. V and J are TRBV30 and TRBJ1-4; 9 bases line up with TRBD1. Sequences were derived from CD4+ T cells sorted from blood, sampled at week 4, from a patient treated with tofacitinib. The source is a human donor with alopecia areata. The CDR3 region has the DNA TGTGCCTGGAGCGATGGGACAGGGCAACATGAAAAACTGTTTTTT. Amino acids: CAWSDGTGQHEKLFF.